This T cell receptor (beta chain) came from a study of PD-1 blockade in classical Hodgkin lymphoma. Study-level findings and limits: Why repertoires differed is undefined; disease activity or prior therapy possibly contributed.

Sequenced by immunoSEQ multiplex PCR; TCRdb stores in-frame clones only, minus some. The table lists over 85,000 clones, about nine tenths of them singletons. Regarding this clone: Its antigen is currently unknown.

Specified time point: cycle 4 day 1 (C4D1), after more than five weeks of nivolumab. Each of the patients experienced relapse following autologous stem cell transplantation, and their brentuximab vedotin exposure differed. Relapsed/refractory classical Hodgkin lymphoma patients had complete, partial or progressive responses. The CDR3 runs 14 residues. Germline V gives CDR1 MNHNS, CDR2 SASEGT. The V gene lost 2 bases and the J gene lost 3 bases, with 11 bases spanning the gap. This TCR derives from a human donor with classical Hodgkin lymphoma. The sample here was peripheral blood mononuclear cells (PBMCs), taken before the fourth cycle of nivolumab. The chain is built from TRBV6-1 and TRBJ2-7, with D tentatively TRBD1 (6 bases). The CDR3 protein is CASSELGRGYEQYF. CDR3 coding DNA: TGTGCCAGCAGTGAATTAGGCAGGGGCTACGAGCAGTACTTC.